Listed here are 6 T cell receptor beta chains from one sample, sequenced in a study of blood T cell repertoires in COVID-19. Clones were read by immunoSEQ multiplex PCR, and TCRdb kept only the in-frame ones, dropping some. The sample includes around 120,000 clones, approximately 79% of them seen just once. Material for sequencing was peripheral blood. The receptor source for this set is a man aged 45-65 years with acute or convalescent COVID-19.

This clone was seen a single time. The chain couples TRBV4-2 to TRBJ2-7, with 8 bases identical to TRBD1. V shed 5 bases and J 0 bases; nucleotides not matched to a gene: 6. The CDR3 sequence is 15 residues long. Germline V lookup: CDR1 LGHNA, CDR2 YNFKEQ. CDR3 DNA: TGTGCCAGCAGCTCCCGACAGGGGTCCTCCTACGAGCAGTACTTC. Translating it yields CASSSRQGSSYEQYF.

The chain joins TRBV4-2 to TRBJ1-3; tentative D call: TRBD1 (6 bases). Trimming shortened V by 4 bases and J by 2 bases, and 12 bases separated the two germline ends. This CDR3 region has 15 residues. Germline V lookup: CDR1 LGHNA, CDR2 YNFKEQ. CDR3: CASSRETGAGNTIYF. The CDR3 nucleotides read TGTGCCAGCAGCCGAGAGACAGGAGCTGGAAACACCATATATTTT.

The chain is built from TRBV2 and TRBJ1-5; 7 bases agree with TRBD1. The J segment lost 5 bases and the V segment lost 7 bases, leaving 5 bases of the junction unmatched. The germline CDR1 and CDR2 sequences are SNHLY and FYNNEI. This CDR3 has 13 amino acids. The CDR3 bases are TGTGCCAGCAACGAGGGGGCCCATCAGCCCCAGCATTTT. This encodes CASNEGAHQPQHF.

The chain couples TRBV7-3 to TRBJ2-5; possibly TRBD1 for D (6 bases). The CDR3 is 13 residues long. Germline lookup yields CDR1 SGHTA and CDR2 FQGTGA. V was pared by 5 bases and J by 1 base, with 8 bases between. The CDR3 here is CASSRTVQETQYF. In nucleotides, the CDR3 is TGTGCCAGCAGCAGGACAGTCCAAGAGACCCAGTACTTC. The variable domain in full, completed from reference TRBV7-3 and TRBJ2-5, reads GAGVSQTPSNKVTEKGKYVELRCDPISGHTALYWYRQSLGQGPEFLIYFQGTGAADDSGLPNDRFFAVRPEGSVSTLKIQRTERGDSAVYLCASSRTVQETQYFGPGTRLLVL.

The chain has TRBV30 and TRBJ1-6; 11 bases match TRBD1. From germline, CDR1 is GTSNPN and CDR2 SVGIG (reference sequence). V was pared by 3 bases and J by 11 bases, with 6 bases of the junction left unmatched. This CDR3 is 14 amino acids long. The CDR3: CAWSPDRGRTPLHF. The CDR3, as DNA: TGTGCCTGGAGCCCGGACAGGGGGCGAACACCCCTCCACTTT.

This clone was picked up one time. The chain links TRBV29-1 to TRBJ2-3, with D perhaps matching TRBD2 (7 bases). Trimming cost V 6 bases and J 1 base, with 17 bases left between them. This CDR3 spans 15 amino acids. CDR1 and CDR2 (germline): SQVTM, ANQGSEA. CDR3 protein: CSVLPRGGRTDTQYF. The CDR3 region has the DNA TGCAGCGTCCTCCCGCGCGGGGGCCGCACAGATACGCAGTATTTT.